A single sample gave rise to the 15 T cell receptor beta chains below, sequenced in a study of PD-1 blockade in mismatch repair-deficient tumors. Only in-frame clones appear in the TCRdb table, and some are missing; sequencing was by immunoSEQ multiplex PCR. The table records more than 40,000 clones, roughly 80% of them present only once. The sample was peripheral blood, taken 4 weeks after starting pembrolizumab. The receptors shown here come from an adult with mismatch repair-deficient cancer.

This clone came up a few times. This chain links TRBV29-1 with TRBJ1-1, with 9 bases aligning to TRBD1. Germline CDR1 is SQVTM and CDR2 is ANQGSEA. CDR3 size: 12 residues. Germline trimming cut 2 bases from V and 9 bases from J; bases unmatched to any gene: 4. CDR3 in amino acids: CSVETGGEKAFF. Written as DNA, the CDR3 is TGCAGCGTTGAAACAGGGGGCGAAAAAGCTTTCTTT.

This clone has more than one count but fewer than ten. This chain links TRBV13 with TRBJ1-1; D not resolved. This CDR3 has 16 amino acids. Looked up from germline, CDR1 is PRHDT and CDR2 is FYEKMQ (reference sequence). V lost 5 bases and J 0 bases, leaving 16 bases between the germline ends. CDR3 DNA: TGTGCCAGCAGCCCTAACCTATGGCCGATGAACACTGAAGCTTTCTTT. Translated: CASSPNLWPMNTEAFF.

The chain combines TRBV27 with TRBJ2-1; D is undetermined. V was trimmed by 8 bases and J by 7 bases, leaving 15 bases between them. Germline V gene lookup returns CDR1 MNHEY and CDR2 SMNVEV (reference sequence). The CDR3 is 13 residues long. The CDR3: CASASWSANEQFF. CDR3 DNA: TGTGCCAGCGCCTCATGGTCCGCAAATGAGCAGTTCTTC.

V and J are TRBV11-2 and TRBJ2-3; the match to TRBD2 covers 9 bases. The CDR3 consists of 17 residues. Germline CDR1 and CDR2: SGHAT and FQNNGV. The ends lost 5 bases at V and 4 bases at J; junction bases unmatched: 13. CDR3 sequence (DNA): TGTGCCAGCAGCCCCATCCCATCTAGCGGGAACTCAGATACGCAGTATTTT. Its protein product is CASSPIPSSGNSDTQYF.

The chain uses TRBV20-1 and TRBJ1-2; D gene uncertain. CDR1 DFQATT and CDR2 SNEGSKA come from the germline V gene (reference sequence). The germline V and J ends were trimmed by 5 bases and 2 bases, with 3 bases remaining between them. The CDR3 length is 10 residues. CDR3 protein: CSALNYGYTF. The CDR3 DNA is TGCAGTGCTCTGAACTATGGCTACACCTTC.

V usage is TRBV13 and J usage is TRBJ2-1; TRBD2 is a possible D gene (6 bases). The length of the CDR3 is 13 residues. CDR1 is PRHDT, CDR2 FYEKMQ, per germline (reference sequence). Trimming took off 6 bases at V and 7 bases at J, with 13 bases between the two ends. Here the CDR3 reads CASRGEGRNEQFF. The CDR3 nucleotides read TGTGCCAGCAGGGGGGAAGGGAGGAATGAGCAGTTCTTC.

V is TRBV27 and J is TRBJ2-5; 15 bases map to TRBD2. The CDR3 extends over 15 amino acids. Germline-derived CDR1 and CDR2 are MNHEY and SMNVEV (reference sequence). The ends lost 6 bases at V and 4 bases at J; junction bases unmatched: 3. Here the CDR3 reads CASSGLAGGRETQYF. CDR3 coding DNA: TGTGCCAGCAGCGGACTAGCGGGAGGGCGAGAGACCCAGTACTTC.

The gene calls are TRBV7-2 and TRBJ2-5; the D is unclear. Germline assignment: CDR1 SGHTA and CDR2 FQGNSA. With 2 bases removed from V and 1 base from J, the gap between germline ends came to 5 bases. The CDR3 length is 13 residues. The CDR3 reads CASSLRAQETQYF. CDR3 in DNA: TGTGCCAGCAGCTTAAGGGCCCAAGAGACCCAGTACTTC.

This chain joins TRBV30 and TRBJ1-1; D is unclear. Germline V gene data show CDR1 as GTSNPN and CDR2 as SVGIG (reference sequence). Trimming took off 0 bases at V and 1 base at J, with 12 bases between the two ends. This CDR3 is 15 amino acids long. The CDR3 nucleotides read TGTGCCTGGAGTGTAGTCCGCGTGGAGAACACTGAAGCTTTCTTT. The encoded protein is CAWSVVRVENTEAFF.

CDR3 nucleotides: TGTGCCAGCAGCTTCGACAGGGGGCAAGATACGCAGTATTTT. It is translated as CASSFDRGQDTQYF. The chain recombines TRBV7-2 with TRBJ2-3; TRBD1 aligns across 10 bases. This CDR3 is built from 14 residues. With 3 bases clipped from V and 5 bases from J, the junction kept 2 bases outside the gene matches. Germline values: CDR1 SGHTA, CDR2 FQGNSA.

This rearrangement joins TRBV27 to TRBJ2-1, with D possibly matching TRBD2 (5 bases). Trimming took 7 bases from V and 10 from J, leaving 11 bases between them. The germline CDR1 and CDR2 sequences are MNHEY and SMNVEV (reference sequence). The CDR3 loop spans 11 amino acids. CDR3 sequence reads: CASTLRGEQFF. The CDR3, as DNA: TGTGCCAGCACTCTCAGAGGGGAGCAGTTCTTC.

CDR3 sequence (DNA): TGTGCCAGCAGCTCTTCGGGCCCGAGGCAGCCCCAGCATTTT. As protein: CASSSSGPRQPQHF. The chain is built from TRBV7-2 and TRBJ1-5; D not certain. This CDR3 is 14 amino acids long. Germline-derived CDR1 and CDR2 are SGHTA and FQGNSA. The ends were cut back, 4 bases at V and 7 bases at J, with 14 bases in the middle.

The chain has TRBV19 and TRBJ2-7; D remains ambiguous. Per germline, CDR1 LNHDA and CDR2 SQIVND (reference sequence). V lost 4 bases to trimming and J lost 3 bases, with 7 bases between them. CDR3 length: 12 residues. The CDR3, as DNA: TGTGCCAGTAGTACACCTGGCTACGAGCAGTACTTC. This translates into CASSTPGYEQYF.

This clone turned up a few times. The CDR3 nucleotides are TGCAGTGCTAGAGGCACAGATACGCAGTATTTT. This codes for CSARGTDTQYF. This sequence joins TRBV20-1 and TRBJ2-3; D uncertain. CDR3 size: 11 residues. V was clipped by 1 base and J by 1 base, with 0 bases between them. Germline CDR1 reads DFQATT; CDR2 reads SNEGSKA (reference sequence).

The CDR3 bases are TGTGCCAGCAGCCCCGGGGGGGCGGGGCCTGGCTACACCTTC. Its translation is CASSPGGAGPGYTF. The chain carries TRBV7-9 and TRBJ1-2; weak D call: TRBD1 (6 bases). The CDR3 runs to 14 residues. V gave up 5 bases and J gave up 7 bases, with 17 bases separating them. Per germline, CDR1 SEHNR and CDR2 FQNEAQ (reference sequence).